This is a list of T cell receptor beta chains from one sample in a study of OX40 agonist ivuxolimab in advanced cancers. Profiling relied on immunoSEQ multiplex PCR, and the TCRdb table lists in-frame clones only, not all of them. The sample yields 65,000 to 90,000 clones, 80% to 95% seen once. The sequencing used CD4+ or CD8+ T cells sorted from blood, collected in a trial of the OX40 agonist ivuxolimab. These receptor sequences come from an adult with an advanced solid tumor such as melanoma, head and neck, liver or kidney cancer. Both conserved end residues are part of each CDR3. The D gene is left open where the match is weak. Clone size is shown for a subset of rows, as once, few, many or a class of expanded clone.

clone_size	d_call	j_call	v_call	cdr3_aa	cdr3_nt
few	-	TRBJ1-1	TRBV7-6	CASSQGQNTEAFF	TGTGCCAGCAGCCAGGGACAGAACACTGAAGCTTTCTTT
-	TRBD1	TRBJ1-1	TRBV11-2	CASSPQGGYFF	TGTGCCAGCAGCCCACAAGGGGGCTATTTCTTT
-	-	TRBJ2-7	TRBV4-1	CASSQDRDPAYEQYF	TGCGCCAGCAGCCAAGATAGGGACCCGGCCTACGAGCAGTACTTC
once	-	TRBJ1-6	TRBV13	CASKGGGRDYNSPLHF	TGTGCCAGCAAGGGTGGGGGGCGCGACTATAATTCACCCCTCCACTTT
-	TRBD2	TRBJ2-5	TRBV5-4	CASRPTWGSGVGETQYF	TGTGCCAGCAGACCGACCTGGGGTAGCGGGGTGGGAGAGACCCAGTACTTC
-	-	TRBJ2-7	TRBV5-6	CASSLGQNYEQYF	TGTGCCAGCAGCTTAGGTCAGAACTACGAGCAGTACTTC
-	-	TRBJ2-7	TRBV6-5	CASSYSEGHYEQYF	TGTGCCAGCAGTTACTCGGAGGGGCACTACGAGCAGTACTTC
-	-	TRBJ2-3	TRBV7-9	CASTFPQLPLTDTQYF	TGTGCCAGCACCTTCCCCCAGCTACCACTCACAGATACGCAGTATTTT
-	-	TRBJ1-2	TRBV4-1	CASSQGGVDYGYTF	TGCGCCAGCAGCCAAGGGGGGGTTGACTATGGCTACACCTTC
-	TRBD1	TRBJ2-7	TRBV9	CASSVGTGTYEQYF	TGTGCCAGCAGCGTCGGGACAGGCACGTACGAGCAGTACTTC
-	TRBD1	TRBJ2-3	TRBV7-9	CASSPTTGGQTDTQYF	TGTGCCAGCAGCCCTACAACAGGGGGCCAAACAGATACGCAGTATTTT
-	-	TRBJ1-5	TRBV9	CASSDQGNQPQHF	TGTGCCAGCAGCGACCAGGGGAATCAGCCCCAGCATTTT
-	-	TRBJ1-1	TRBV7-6	CASSSGGTWEAFF	TGTGCCAGCAGCTCGGGCGGCACTTGGGAAGCTTTCTTT
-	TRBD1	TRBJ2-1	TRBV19	CASSILQGADNEQFF	TGTGCCAGTAGTATCTTACAGGGGGCTGACAATGAGCAGTTCTTC
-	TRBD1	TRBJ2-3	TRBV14	CASSHLRDRVTDTQYF	TGTGCCAGCAGCCACCTCCGGGACAGGGTTACAGATACGCAGTATTTT
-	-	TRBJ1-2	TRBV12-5	CASGLMGDGYTF	TGTGCTAGTGGTTTGATGGGGGATGGCTACACCTTC
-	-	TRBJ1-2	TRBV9	CASKPNTNYGYTF	TGTGCCAGCAAACCCAACACTAACTATGGCTACACCTTC
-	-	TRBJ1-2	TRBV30	CAWSPAGAAYGYTF	TGTGCCTGGAGTCCTGCAGGGGCGGCCTATGGCTACACCTTC
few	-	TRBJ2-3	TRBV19	CASSPDGRAGTDTQYF	TGTGCCAGTAGTCCCGACGGCAGGGCGGGCACAGATACGCAGTATTTT
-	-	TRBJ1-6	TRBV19	CASSILTDSPLHF	TGTGCCAGTAGTATCTTGACAGACTCACCCCTCCACTTT
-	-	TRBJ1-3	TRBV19	CASAMIRGAKGNTIYF	TGTGCCAGCGCAATGATACGGGGGGCAAAGGGAAACACCATATATTTT
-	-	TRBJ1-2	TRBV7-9	CASSLGGPPGYTF	TGTGCCAGCAGCTTAGGCGGCCCCCCGGGCTACACCTTC
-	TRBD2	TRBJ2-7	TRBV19	CATASGGSYEQYF	TGTGCCACCGCTAGCGGGGGATCCTACGAGCAGTACTTC
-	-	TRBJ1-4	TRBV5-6	CASIQLGRDNEKLFF	TGTGCCAGCATCCAATTAGGGAGGGATAATGAAAAACTGTTTTTT
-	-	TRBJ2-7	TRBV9	CASSVEEGRSYEQYF	TGTGCCAGCAGCGTAGAAGAGGGCAGGTCCTACGAGCAGTACTTC
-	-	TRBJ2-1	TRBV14	CASSSRLGNEQFF	TGTGCCAGCAGCTCCCGGTTAGGGAATGAGCAGTTCTTC
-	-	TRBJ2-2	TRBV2	CASSWTENTGELFF	TGTGCCAGCAGTTGGACGGAGAACACCGGGGAGCTGTTTTTT
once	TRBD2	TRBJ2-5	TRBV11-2	CASSLVTSGGGTQYF	TGTGCCAGCAGCTTAGTTACTAGCGGGGGAGGGACCCAGTACTTC
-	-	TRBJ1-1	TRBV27	CASSLYALNTEAFF	TGTGCCAGCAGTTTATATGCACTGAACACTGAAGCTTTCTTT
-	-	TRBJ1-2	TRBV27	CASSSLWDNYGYTF	TGTGCCAGCAGTTCGTTGTGGGATAACTATGGCTACACCTTC
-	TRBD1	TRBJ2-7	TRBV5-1	CASSGPQGQGDIYEQYF	TGCGCCAGCTCGGGGCCCCAGGGACAGGGGGACATCTACGAGCAGTACTTC
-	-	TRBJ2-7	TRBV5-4	CASSSPPYEQYF	TGTGCCAGCAGCTCCCCCCCCTACGAGCAGTACTTC
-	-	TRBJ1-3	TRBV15	CATSRDGGYTIYF	TGTGCCACCAGCAGAGATGGAGGGTACACCATATATTTT
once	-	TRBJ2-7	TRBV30	CAWGGAPYEQYF	TGTGCCTGGGGGGGGGCGCCCTACGAGCAGTACTTC
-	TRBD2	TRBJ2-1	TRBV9	CASSPPSGGLWNEQFF	TGTGCCAGCAGCCCCCCTAGCGGGGGGCTCTGGAATGAGCAGTTCTTC
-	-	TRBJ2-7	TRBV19	CASSPLGPGGYEQYF	TGTGCCAGTAGTCCGCTCGGGCCGGGCGGCTACGAGCAGTACTTC
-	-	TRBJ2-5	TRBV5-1	CASSLADGGTQYF	TGCGCCAGCAGCTTGGCCGACGGGGGGACCCAGTACTTC
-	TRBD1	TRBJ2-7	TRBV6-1	CATRDRVSSYEQYF	TGTGCCACCCGGGACAGGGTGAGCTCCTACGAGCAGTACTTC
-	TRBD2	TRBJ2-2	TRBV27	CASSLLTGLAGGSNTGELFF	TGTGCCAGCAGTTTATTGACGGGACTAGCGGGGGGGTCGAACACCGGGGAGCTGTTTTTT
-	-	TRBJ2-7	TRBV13	CASSLEGRERSYEQYF	TGTGCCAGCAGCTTAGAAGGGCGGGAAAGGTCCTACGAGCAGTACTTC
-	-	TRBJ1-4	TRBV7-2	CASSVDMTNEKLFF	TGTGCCAGCAGCGTGGACATGACTAATGAAAAACTGTTTTTT
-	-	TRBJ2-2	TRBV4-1	CASSQVRAGELFF	TGCGCCAGCAGCCAAGTCAGGGCCGGGGAGCTGTTTTTT
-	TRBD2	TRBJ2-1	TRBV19	CAATSGGAYSSYNEQFF	TGTGCCGCAACTAGCGGGGGGGCTTATAGCTCCTACAATGAGCAGTTCTTC
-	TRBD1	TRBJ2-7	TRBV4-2	CASSHLAGTGGDYEQYF	TGTGCCAGCAGCCACCTCGCCGGGACAGGGGGCGACTACGAGCAGTACTTC
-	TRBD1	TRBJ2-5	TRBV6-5	CASRPPGGRETQYF	TGTGCCAGCAGGCCCCCAGGGGGCAGAGAGACCCAGTACTTC
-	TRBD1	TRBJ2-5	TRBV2	CASNTGGQQETQYF	TGTGCCAGCAACACAGGGGGACAGCAAGAGACCCAGTACTTC
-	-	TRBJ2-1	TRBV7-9	CASSLAQGIYNEQFF	TGTGCCAGCAGCTTAGCACAGGGAATATACAATGAGCAGTTCTTC
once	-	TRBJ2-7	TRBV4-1	CASSQERFDEQYF	TGCGCCAGCAGCCAAGAAAGGTTCGACGAGCAGTACTTC
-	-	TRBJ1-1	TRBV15	CATSPETNTEAFF	TGTGCCACCTCTCCCGAAACGAACACTGAAGCTTTCTTT
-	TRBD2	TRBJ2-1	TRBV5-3	CARSLTGGHYPDSYNEQFF	TGTGCCAGAAGCTTGACGGGGGGGCATTATCCCGACTCCTACAATGAGCAGTTCTTC
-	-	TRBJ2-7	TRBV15	CATSGSGATGDDEQYF	TGTGCCACCAGCGGCTCCGGGGCTACCGGTGATGACGAGCAGTACTTC
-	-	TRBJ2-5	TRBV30	CAWDPGYEETQYF	TGTGCCTGGGATCCGGGCTACGAGGAGACCCAGTACTTC
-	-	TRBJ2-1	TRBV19	CASSIGERNEQFF	TGTGCCAGTAGCATCGGAGAGCGCAATGAGCAGTTCTTC
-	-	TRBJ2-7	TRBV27	CASSFGGGQVSYEQYF	TGTGCCAGCAGTTTTGGGGGGGGACAGGTCTCCTACGAGCAGTACTTC